Listed below are T cell receptor beta chains from one sample, sequenced in a study of CD8 T cells in ankylosing spondylitis. TCRdb re-derived calls from the 5' RACE reads in MiXCR, one entry per CDR3 protein. The sample lists around 150,000 distinct CDR3 sequences, roughly 11% occurring once. The sequenced sample was blood, either unsorted or a sorted T cell fraction (not recorded which). These receptors all stem from a male donor with ankylosing spondylitis or in good health (not recorded which). Both conserved end residues are part of each CDR3. The order of the fields is CDR3 length, J gene, clone size, V gene, D gene, CDR3 protein, CDR3 DNA. A D gene is named only where the DNA matches it firmly. Rows may omit the clone size; those that give it use once, few, many or a size class.

>14|TRBJ2-1|many|TRBV10-3|TRBD2
CAIRPSGSEYEQFF
TGTGCCATCAGGCCTAGCGGGAGTGAGTATGAGCAGTTCTTC
>15|TRBJ2-7|many|TRBV29-1|.
CSVEEGRGQAYEQYF
TGCAGCGTTGAAGAGGGGAGGGGGCAGGCCTACGAGCAGTACTTC
>16|TRBJ1-1|.|TRBV20-1|TRBD1
CSASGGTGTMNTEAFF
TGCAGTGCTAGTGGGGGGACAGGGACAATGAACACTGAAGCTTTCTTT
>14|TRBJ2-3|few|TRBV12-3/TRBV12-4|TRBD1
CASRGQVSTDTQYF
TGTGCCAGCAGAGGACAGGTTAGCACAGATACGCAGTATTTT
>18|TRBJ2-1|many|TRBV27|TRBD2
CASSLFPPSGGANNEQFF
TGTGCCAGCAGTTTATTCCCCCCTAGCGGGGGGGCCAACAATGAGCAGTTCTTC
>12|TRBJ2-1|few|TRBV4-3|.
CASSQGRNEQFF
TGCGCCAGCAGCCAAGGGCGGAATGAGCAGTTCTTC
>13|TRBJ2-1|.|TRBV20-1|.
CSAEGSSYNEQFF
TGCAGTGCAGAGGGGAGCTCCTACAATGAGCAGTTCTTC
>16|TRBJ1-3|many|TRBV7-8|TRBD1
CASSLGVQGSGNTIYF
TGTGCCAGCAGCTTAGGTGTACAGGGGTCTGGAAACACCATATATTTT
>14|TRBJ2-1|many|TRBV5-1|.
CASTSDSSYNEQFF
TGCGCCAGCACTAGCGATAGCTCCTACAATGAGCAGTTCTTC
>20|TRBJ2-4|.|TRBV18|TRBD2
CASSPGSLAGDTGAKNIQYF
TGTGCCAGCTCACCAGGTTCACTAGCGGGAGATACAGGGGCCAAAAACATTCAGTACTTC
>16|TRBJ2-1|many|TRBV3-1|TRBD2
CASSQDLAGGYDEQFF
TGTGCCAGCAGCCAAGACCTAGCGGGGGGCTACGATGAGCAGTTCTTC
>16|TRBJ1-3|.|TRBV5-1|.
CASSLEVVSSGNTIYF
TGCGCCAGCAGCTTGGAAGTGGTGAGCTCTGGAAACACCATATATTTT
>18|TRBJ2-6|.|TRBV6-1|TRBD1
CASSPLTGGVPGANVLTF
TGTGCCAGCAGTCCCCTAACAGGGGGCGTTCCTGGGGCCAACGTCCTGACTTTC
>17|TRBJ2-7|few|TRBV12-5|.
CASGLARPTGHSYEQYF
TGTGCTAGTGGTCTCGCCCGTCCCACCGGGCACTCCTACGAGCAGTACTTC
>14|TRBJ1-4|few|TRBV5-1|.
CASSSGLFNEKLFF
TGCGCCAGCAGCTCGGGACTATTTAATGAAAAACTGTTTTTT
>15|TRBJ2-4|many|TRBV4-3|.
CASSRERGTKNIQYF
TGCGCCAGCAGCCGAGAGAGGGGGACCAAAAACATTCAGTACTTC
>18|TRBJ1-2|many|TRBV6-5|TRBD1
CASSYSPKQGAPNYGYTF
TGTGCCAGCAGTTACTCCCCTAAACAGGGGGCGCCTAACTATGGCTACACCTTC
>11|TRBJ1-1|few|TRBV18|.
CASSSRNDAFF
TGTGCCAGCTCAAGCAGGAATGACGCTTTCTTT
>15|TRBJ2-3|.|TRBV11-2|.
CASSSRLPSTDTQYF
TGTGCCAGCAGCTCCCGTCTCCCCTCCACAGATACGCAGTATTTT
>14|TRBJ2-4|few|TRBV29-1|.
CSVGLGASKNIQYF
TGCAGCGTGGGGCTCGGGGCGAGCAAAAACATTCAGTACTTC
>17|TRBJ2-1|.|TRBV11-3|TRBD2
CASSSHEAGASYNEQFF
TGTGCCAGCAGCTCCCATGAAGCGGGAGCTTCCTACAATGAGCAGTTCTTC
>16|TRBJ1-6|many|TRBV7-6|.
CASSLGGSSYNSPLHF
TGTGCCAGCAGCTTAGGGGGGAGCTCCTATAATTCACCCCTCCACTTT
>16|TRBJ2-3|few|TRBV20-1|TRBD2
CSVGGREGLSPDTQYF
TGCAGTGTGGGGGGACGGGAGGGCCTTTCGCCAGATACGCAGTATTTT
>13|TRBJ2-7|few|TRBV2|TRBD2
CASKRGSSYEQYF
TGTGCCAGCAAGCGGGGGAGCTCCTACGAGCAGTACTTC
>16|TRBJ2-1|many|TRBV18|TRBD2
CASSPWTSGRLNEQFF
TGTGCCAGCTCACCTTGGACTAGCGGGAGACTGAATGAGCAGTTCTTC
>14|TRBJ2-1|many|TRBV12-3/TRBV12-4|TRBD1
CASSSLTGGHEQFF
TGTGCCAGCAGTTCCCTGACAGGGGGCCATGAGCAGTTCTTC
>16|TRBJ2-3|.|TRBV6-5|TRBD1
CASSYRQGIDRDTQYF
TGTGCCAGCAGTTACCGACAGGGGATAGATCGCGATACGCAGTATTTT
>15|TRBJ2-7|many|TRBV20-1|TRBD1
CSAYTRQGPSYEQYF
TGCAGTGCTTACACACGACAGGGGCCCTCCTACGAGCAGTACTTC
>15|TRBJ2-5|.|TRBV2|TRBD2
CASSVRIGSGRTQYF
TGTGCCAGCAGTGTTCGGATAGGTAGCGGGAGGACCCAGTACTTC
>11|TRBJ2-2|many|TRBV19|.
CATGGIGELFF
TGTGCCACAGGGGGGATCGGGGAGCTGTTTTTT
>15|TRBJ2-3|few|TRBV20-1|TRBD2
CSAEVSGKSTDTQYF
TGCAGTGCGGAAGTCAGCGGGAAGAGCACAGATACGCAGTATTTT
>17|TRBJ2-7|many|TRBV10-3|TRBD2
CAISESISGRAPYEQYF
TGTGCCATCAGTGAGTCGATTAGCGGGAGGGCCCCCTACGAGCAGTACTTC
>17|TRBJ2-2|many|TRBV28|TRBD2
CASRSPGLAGNTGELFF
TGTGCCAGCAGATCCCCGGGACTAGCGGGGAACACCGGGGAGCTGTTTTTT
>18|TRBJ1-1|few|TRBV12-3/TRBV12-4|TRBD1
CASSSLRGGQGRHTEAFF
TGTGCCAGCAGTTCACTTAGGGGGGGACAGGGAAGGCACACTGAAGCTTTCTTT
>16|TRBJ2-1|many|TRBV6-4|.
CASSDAGGAGYNEQFF
TGTGCCAGCAGTGACGCTGGCGGCGCCGGGTACAATGAGCAGTTCTTC
>15|TRBJ2-6|.|TRBV29-1|.
CSVGPQGKGANVLTF
TGCAGCGTTGGACCCCAGGGGAAAGGGGCCAACGTCCTGACTTTC
>14|TRBJ1-5|.|TRBV7-9|.
CASSSAIGDQPQHF
TGTGCCAGCAGCTCAGCCATAGGGGACCAGCCCCAGCATTTT